The 32 T cell receptor beta chains reported below all come from one sample, sequenced in a study of STAT5B mutations in CD4+ large granular lymphocyte leukemia. TCRdb keeps only in-frame clones here, not all; method: immunoSEQ multiplex PCR. The table has 31,000 or so clones, approximately 81% seen once; the top ten hold 0.25% to 0.35%. The material sequenced was CD4+ T cells from blood buffy coats. These receptors were obtained from a human donor in good health.

This rearrangement joins TRBV18 to TRBJ1-1; D is possibly TRBD1 (5 bases). Trimming pared 3 bases from V and 0 bases from J, leaving 8 bases between. The CDR3 covers 14 residues. Germline V CDR1 and CDR2: KGHSH, LQKENI. CDR3 protein: CASSPTALNTEAFF. CDR3 in DNA: TGTGCCAGCTCACCGACAGCTTTGAACACTGAAGCTTTCTTT.

This chain joins TRBV5-1 and TRBJ2-1, with 7 bases that match TRBD1. V gave up 0 bases and J gave up 8 bases; unmatched junction bases: 5. Germline CDR1 SGHRS, CDR2 YFSETQ. The CDR3 is made up of 14 amino acids. The CDR3 DNA reads TGCGCCAGCAGCTTGGTAACAGGGGCGCATGAGCAGTTCTTC. Residues: CASSLVTGAHEQFF.

This chain links TRBV19 with TRBJ1-6, with D possibly matching TRBD1 (5 bases). Germline CDR1 is LNHDA and CDR2 is SQIVND (reference sequence). Trimming cost V 3 bases and J 11 bases, with 14 bases left between them. The CDR3 contains 14 residues. CDR3 amino acids: CASSIRQRQPPLHF. CDR3 nucleotides: TGTGCCAGTAGTATTCGACAGCGGCAGCCACCCCTCCACTTT.

The rearrangement uses TRBV6-1 and TRBJ1-6, with D possibly TRBD1 on 5 matching bases. The V gene's germline CDR1 is MNHNS and CDR2 SASEGT. CDR3 length: 14 residues. Trimming left V 6 bases short and J 4 bases short, with 10 bases between. Here the CDR3 reads CASSSGNYNSPLHF. CDR3 bases: TGTGCCAGCAGCTCAGGGAATTATAATTCACCCCTCCACTTT.

This rearrangement joins TRBV4-2 to TRBJ2-5; tentative D call: TRBD1 (5 bases). Per germline, CDR1 LGHNA and CDR2 YNFKEQ. V was clipped by 0 bases and J by 5 bases, with 16 bases between them. The CDR3 consists of 16 residues. CDR3 coding DNA: TGTGCCAGCAGCCAAGAGCAGGGATCAGGTCTGGAGACCCAGTACTTC. Its translation: CASSQEQGSGLETQYF.

The rearrangement joins TRBV9 to TRBJ2-1; D gene uncertain. V was clipped by 0 bases and J by 8 bases, with 15 bases between them. CDR1 SGDLS and CDR2 YYNGEE come from the germline V gene. There are 15 residues in the CDR3. CDR3 residues: CASSVGVGYRDEQFF. In DNA, the CDR3 is TGTGCCAGCAGCGTAGGAGTCGGCTACCGGGATGAGCAGTTCTTC.

The V and J genes are TRBV28 and TRBJ1-2; D may be TRBD1 (6 bases). The germline V gene encodes CDR1 MDHEN and CDR2 SYDVKM. The CDR3 runs 13 residues. Trimming left V 4 bases short and J 4 bases short, with 10 bases between. CDR3 loop: CASSSQDSYGYTF. DNA for the CDR3: TGTGCCAGCAGTTCCCAGGACAGCTATGGCTACACCTTC.

This chain connects TRBV27 to TRBJ1-1, with D unresolved. The V gene's germline CDR1 is MNHEY and CDR2 SMNVEV (reference sequence). Trimming shortened V by 1 base and J by 3 bases, and 12 bases separated the two germline ends. This CDR3 is built from 15 residues. In DNA form, the CDR3 reads TGTGCCAGCAGTTTATTAAGTTCTCGGCACACTGAAGCTTTCTTT. It codes for CASSLLSSRHTEAFF.

This chain uses TRBV4-2 with TRBJ1-1; D gene ambiguous. The V and J ends lost 0 bases and 1 base respectively, with 6 bases between them. CDR1 is LGHNA, CDR2 YNFKEQ, per germline. The CDR3 runs 14 residues. CDR3 loop: CASSQEGPNTEAFF. The CDR3 DNA reads as TGTGCCAGCAGCCAAGAGGGCCCGAACACTGAAGCTTTCTTT.

This clone has a handful of counts. The genes are TRBV5-1 and TRBJ1-1, with a possible D match to TRBD1 (5 bases). Germline V gene data show CDR1 as SGHRS and CDR2 as YFSETQ. With 1 base removed from V and 1 base from J, the gap between germline ends came to 11 bases. The CDR3 has 15 amino acids. In DNA form, the CDR3 reads TGCGCCAGCAGCTTGCTAGGGACCCCGAACACTGAAGCTTTCTTT. Its protein product is CASSLLGTPNTEAFF.

V usage is TRBV10-1 and J usage is TRBJ2-1, with 8 positions matching TRBD2. The germline gives CDR1 WNHNN, CDR2 SYGVQD (reference sequence). V dropped 5 bases and J dropped 6; count of bases not matched to a gene: 12. The CDR3 spans 16 residues. CDR3 coding DNA: TGCGCCAGCAGTCCCCGGTTCCAGCGGGGGATCAATGAGCAGTTCTTC. It yields the protein CASSPRFQRGINEQFF.

The chain uses TRBV11-3 and TRBJ2-5, with TRBD2 matching over 8 bases. Trimming took 2 bases from V and 4 from J; bases not matched to a gene: 9. Germline lookup yields CDR1 SGHNT and CDR2 YENEEA. The CDR3 loop spans 16 amino acids. The CDR3, as DNA: TGTGCCAGCAGCTTAAGATTAGCGGGGCTGGGAGAGACCCAGTACTTC. This gives the protein CASSLRLAGLGETQYF.

The chain is built from TRBV18 and TRBJ2-7; perhaps TRBD1 as D (6 bases). From germline, CDR1 is KGHSH and CDR2 LQKENI. V shed 3 bases and J shed 2 bases, with 8 bases lying between them. The CDR3 runs to 13 residues. CDR3 sequence reads: CASSPAGAYEQYF. The CDR3 DNA reads TGTGCCAGCTCACCGGCAGGGGCCTACGAGCAGTACTTC.

The CDR3 sequence: CASRPDRGTDTQYF. The CDR3 bases are TGTGCCAGCAGACCGGACAGAGGCACAGATACGCAGTATTTT. The gene calls are TRBV5-5 and TRBJ2-3; a weak D match, TRBD1 (6 bases). Germline V gene lookup returns CDR1 SGHKS and CDR2 YYEKEE (reference sequence). This CDR3 is built from 14 residues. V was clipped by 5 bases and J by 1 base, with 11 bases between them.

This clone turned up a few times. The rearrangement joins TRBV18 to TRBJ1-1; D call uncertain. The length of the CDR3 is 15 residues. Trimming pared 3 bases from V and 0 bases from J, leaving 11 bases between. The germline V gene encodes CDR1 KGHSH and CDR2 LQKENI. CDR3 residues: CASSPFGPLNTEAFF. DNA of the CDR3: TGTGCCAGCTCACCTTTTGGCCCCCTGAACACTGAAGCTTTCTTT.

This clone was seen only once. The gene calls are TRBV6-6 and TRBJ2-3, with 10 bases lining up with TRBD2. Per the germline V gene, CDR1 is MNHNY and CDR2 is SVGAGI (reference sequence). J gave up 2 bases and V 4 bases, and 6 bases lay outside the gene matches. The CDR3 contains 16 residues. The CDR3 loop is CASSWRTSGYTDTQYF. DNA of the CDR3: TGTGCCAGCAGTTGGAGGACTAGCGGCTACACAGATACGCAGTATTTT.

The chain links TRBV29-1 to TRBJ1-1; 10 nucleotides align to TRBD1. Germline V CDR1 and CDR2: SQVTM, ANQGSEA. The CDR3 contains 13 residues. The V gene end was trimmed by 7 bases and the J gene end by 7 bases; junction bases not matched to a gene: 9. The CDR3 nucleotides are TGCAGCGCATCCGGGACAGGGGACGATGAAGCTTTCTTT. Amino acids: CSASGTGDDEAFF.

DNA of the CDR3: TGTGCCTGGAGTGGGCTTCTAGCTAACTATGGCTACACCTTC. Translation: CAWSGLLANYGYTF. The chain couples TRBV30 to TRBJ1-2; D gene unclear. The V end lost 1 base, the J end lost 0 bases, and 9 bases lay between the germline ends. The CDR3 has 14 residues. Germline V gene data show CDR1 as GTSNPN and CDR2 as SVGIG (reference sequence).

This chain links TRBV7-2 with TRBJ2-2; D unclear. The CDR3 runs to 16 residues. V lost 3 bases, J lost 1 base, and 12 bases lay in between. The germline V gene has CDR1 SGHTA and CDR2 FQGNSA. The CDR3 DNA reads as TGTGCCAGCAGCTTCACTTTAGTTCAGAACACCGGGGAGCTGTTTTTT. Translation gives CASSFTLVQNTGELFF.

The J gene is TRBJ2-7, the V gene TRBV5-1; TRBD2 might be the D (6 bases). V was clipped by 0 bases and J by 4 bases, with 11 bases between them. The CDR3 length is 14 residues. CDR1 is SGHRS and CDR2 is YFSETQ in the germline V gene. The CDR3 DNA sequence: TGCGCCAGCAGCTTGGTACTTGCGGGATACGAGCAGTACTTC. As protein: CASSLVLAGYEQYF.

This rearrangement joins TRBV30 to TRBJ2-3; D is ambiguous. The germline gives CDR1 GTSNPN, CDR2 SVGIG (reference sequence). V was cut by 2 bases and J by 6 bases, with 18 bases left in between. There are 15 residues in the CDR3. CDR3 nucleotide sequence: TGTGCCTGGAGTAAGACTTTCCAAGTCAGGGATACGCAGTATTTT. It is translated as CAWSKTFQVRDTQYF.

The chain links TRBV11-3 to TRBJ2-1; 7 nucleotides align to TRBD2. The ends lost 3 bases at V and 6 bases at J; junction bases unmatched: 5. The CDR3 consists of 14 residues. The germline gives CDR1 SGHNT, CDR2 YENEEA. Here the CDR3 reads CASSLERDLNEQFF. In nucleotides, the CDR3 is TGTGCCAGCAGCTTGGAGCGGGATCTCAATGAGCAGTTCTTC.

The chain combines TRBV7-6 with TRBJ2-1; TRBD1 matches 9 bases. Germline values: CDR1 SGHVS, CDR2 FNYEAQ. The CDR3 is 13 amino acids. Trimming at V came to 5 bases and at J to 9 bases, leaving 5 bases not matched to a gene. The CDR3 sequence is CASSPGTGLEQFF. The CDR3 coding sequence is TGTGCCAGCAGCCCCGGGACAGGGCTTGAGCAGTTCTTC. Full variable domain (remainder filled in from reference TRBV7-6 and TRBJ2-1): GAGVSQSPRYKVTKRGQDVALRCDPISGHVSLYWYRQALGQGPEFLTYFNYEAQQDKSGLPNDRFSAERPEGSISTLTIQRTEQRDSAMYRCASSPGTGLEQFFGPGTRLTVL.

The chain employs TRBV7-6 and TRBJ1-4, with 9 bases identical to TRBD1. Germline CDR1 and CDR2: SGHVS and FNYEAQ. After removal of 1 base from V and 7 bases from J, the junction contained 4 bases not matched to a gene. This CDR3 has 15 residues. The CDR3 sequence: CASSLGQGVGEKLFF. Here the CDR3 DNA reads TGTGCCAGCAGCTTAGGACAGGGGGTTGGTGAAAAACTGTTTTTT.

The chain carries TRBV6-1 and TRBJ1-5; D possibly corresponds to TRBD1 (5 bases). The CDR3 loop spans 14 amino acids. The germline V gene encodes CDR1 MNHNS and CDR2 SASEGT. Trimming removed 1 base from V and 7 bases from J, with 11 bases in between. This chain's CDR3 is CASSEDWTSQPQHF. CDR3 sequence (DNA): TGTGCCAGCAGTGAAGACTGGACAAGCCAGCCCCAGCATTTT.

This chain connects TRBV2 to TRBJ2-7, with 11 positions matching TRBD2. Germline assignment: CDR1 SNHLY and CDR2 FYNNEI. The CDR3 loop spans 14 amino acids. The ends lost 9 bases at V and 3 bases at J; junction bases unmatched: 7. The chain's CDR3 is CASVSGGGFYEQYF. DNA of the CDR3: TGTGCCAGTGTTAGCGGGGGGGGGTTCTACGAGCAGTACTTC.

The chain uses TRBV27 and TRBJ2-3; no firm D call. Germline CDR1 MNHEY, CDR2 SMNVEV (reference sequence). V was cut by 4 bases and J by 0 bases, with 8 bases left in between. CDR3 length: 14 residues. For the CDR3, the DNA is TGTGCCAGCAGTTATGATCATAGCACAGATACGCAGTATTTT. Translated, it gives CASSYDHSTDTQYF.

The chain uses TRBV7-8 and TRBJ1-5; a possible D gene is TRBD1 (5 bases). Germline-derived CDR1 and CDR2 are SGHVS and FQNEAQ. Deletions cut 1 base from V and 0 bases from J, with 10 bases between. This CDR3 has 16 residues. CDR3 in DNA: TGTGCCAGCAGCTTAGGAGGGGTTACTAGCAATCAGCCCCAGCATTTT. It specifies CASSLGGVTSNQPQHF.

The rearrangement joins TRBV30 to TRBJ2-6; 8 bases fit TRBD1. In germline, CDR1 is GTSNPN, CDR2 SVGIG (reference sequence). The junction had 4 bases not matched to a gene; V was cut back by 3 bases and J by 0 bases. The CDR3 extends over 16 amino acids. The CDR3 spells CAWRGDRLSGANVLTF. In nucleotides, the CDR3 is TGTGCCTGGAGGGGGGACAGGCTCTCTGGGGCCAACGTCCTGACTTTC.

The chain combines TRBV29-1 with TRBJ1-1; the D is unclear. CDR1 SQVTM and CDR2 ANQGSEA come from the germline V gene. Trimming stripped 4 bases from V and 4 bases from J, with 7 bases between. The length of the CDR3 is 11 residues. CDR3 region: CSVVERTEAFF. CDR3 nucleotides: TGCAGCGTTGTCGAACGCACTGAAGCTTTCTTT.

The chain combines TRBV6-4 with TRBJ1-2, with unresolved D. This CDR3 has 13 residues. Germline CDR1 and CDR2: MRHNA and SNTAGT. V was shortened by 2 bases and J by 11 bases, with 15 bases between the two germline ends. The CDR3 is CASSDGSRPVYTF. DNA of the CDR3: TGTGCCAGCAGTGACGGAAGCCGGCCAGTTTACACCTTC.

The rearrangement joins TRBV5-5 to TRBJ1-5; D remains unclear. With 0 bases removed from V and 0 bases from J, the gap between germline ends came to 7 bases. The CDR3 covers 15 residues. Germline V gene sequence: CDR1 SGHKS, CDR2 YYEKEE (reference sequence). CDR3: CASSLVGYSNQPQHF. The CDR3 nucleotides read TGTGCCAGCAGCTTGGTAGGATATAGCAATCAGCCCCAGCATTTT.